These 11 T cell receptor beta chains share one sample of origin, sequenced in a study of T cells in Graves' hyperthyroidism and ophthalmopathy. RNA transcripts served as the template for amplifying TCR beta CDR3 regions. An initial round of RT-PCR targeting the TCR CDR3 relied on the HTBI primer set. MiXCR, applied by TCRdb to the multiplex PCR reads, yields one record per CDR3 protein. The sample holds about 96,000 distinct CDR3 sequences; about 51% are singletons and the top ten take roughly 26%. Sequenced: blood. These receptors were collected from a woman aged 40-49 years with Graves' hyperthyroidism.

The CDR3 loop is CATHGGFSYEQYF. DNA for the CDR3: TGTGCCACCCATGGCGGGTTCTCCTACGAGCAGTACTTC. The V call is TRBV2, the J call TRBJ2-7; D might be TRBD2 (5 bases). The germline V and J ends were trimmed by 10 bases and 0 bases, with 13 bases remaining between them. There are 13 residues in the CDR3. CDR1 is SNHLY, CDR2 FYNNEI, per germline. Filled out from reference TRBV2 and TRBJ2-7, the complete variable domain reads EPEVTQTPSHQVTQMGQEVILRCVPISNHLYFYWYRQILGQKVEFLVSFYNNEISEKSEIFDDQFSVERPDGSNFTLKIRSTKLEDSAMYFCATHGGFSYEQYFGPGTRLTVT.

The V and J genes are TRBV7-2 and TRBJ2-5; 7 positions agree with TRBD2. The germline gives CDR1 SGHTA, CDR2 FQGNSA. The V gene end was trimmed by 1 base and the J gene end by 1 base; junction bases not matched to a gene: 3. This CDR3 is 15 amino acids long. CDR3 sequence: CASSLEGTTQETQYF. The CDR3 bases are TGTGCCAGCAGCTTAGAAGGGACTACCCAAGAGACCCAGTACTTC.

The chain is built from TRBV2 and TRBJ1-5; 9 nucleotides align to TRBD1. The germline gives CDR1 SNHLY, CDR2 FYNNEI. Losses at the gene ends were 8 bases for V and 1 base for J; bases not matched to a gene: 12. The length of the CDR3 is 17 residues. The CDR3 nucleotides read TGTGCCAGCGGTGGACAGGGGAGTTCGTACAGCAATCAGCCCCAGCATTTT. Translated: CASGGQGSSYSNQPQHF.

The sample holds a few counts of this clonotype. The chain couples TRBV2 to TRBJ2-3; D may be TRBD2 (7 bases). Trimming left V 6 bases short and J 4 bases short, with 23 bases between. The CDR3 sequence is 17 residues long. Germline lookup yields CDR1 SNHLY and CDR2 FYNNEI. CDR3 bases: TGTGCCAGCAGCGCCAATGGGGGGGGGCGCATCCCAGATACGCAGTATTTT. Amino acid sequence: CASSANGGGRIPDTQYF. The complete variable domain, with remaining parts taken from reference TRBV2 and TRBJ2-3, reads EPEVTQTPSHQVTQMGQEVILRCVPISNHLYFYWYRQILGQKVEFLVSFYNNEISEKSEIFDDQFSVERPDGSNFTLKIRSTKLEDSAMYFCASSANGGGRIPDTQYFGPGTRLTVL.

This clonotype came up many times. This rearrangement joins TRBV6-5 to TRBJ1-2; the D is unclear. The germline CDR1 and CDR2 sequences are MNHEY and SVGAGI. The V end lost 8 bases, the J end lost 5 bases, and 9 bases lay between the germline ends. The CDR3 consists of 11 residues. Here the CDR3 DNA reads TGTGCCAGCTCAAAAGGTTATGGCTACACCTTC. Translated, it gives CASSKGYGYTF.

This chain joins TRBV20-1 and TRBJ1-2; D uncertain. Germline V lookup: CDR1 DFQATT, CDR2 SNEGSKA (reference sequence). V lost 8 bases, J lost 2 bases, and 9 bases lay in between. The length of the CDR3 is 11 residues. CDR3 amino acids: CSFTANYGYTF. CDR3 bases: TGCAGTTTCACGGCGAACTATGGCTACACCTTC.

This clonotype was recorded many times. The chain combines TRBV20-1 with TRBJ2-3, with D hard to call. The CDR3 spans 14 residues. The V end was cut by 1 base, the J end by 0 bases, with 8 bases between. The V gene's germline CDR1 is DFQATT and CDR2 SNEGSKA (reference sequence). The CDR3 nucleotides read TGCAGTGCTAGAGCAGGAGCTAGCACAGATACGCAGTATTTT. Translating gives CSARAGASTDTQYF.

A note on this clonotype: This may arise from a read error, as a much more abundant clone is one base away. The chain uses TRBV7-2 and TRBJ1-5; D is ambiguous. Germline CDR1 reads SGHTA; CDR2 reads FQGNSA. This CDR3 region has 15 residues. The chain's CDR3 is CASSRMEVSSQLQHF. In nucleotides, the CDR3 is TGTGCCAGCAGCCGTATGGAAGTTAGCAGTCAGCTCCAGCATTTT.

The chain is built from TRBV30 and TRBJ2-3; 14 nucleotides agree with TRBD2. The germline CDR1 and CDR2 sequences are GTSNPN and SVGIG (reference sequence). The CDR3 contains 16 residues. V lost 0 bases, J lost 5 bases, and 4 bases stayed unmatched. The CDR3 nucleotides are TGTGCCTGGAGTGTGGGACTAGCGGGAGTAGGAGATACGCAGTATTTT. Its translation: CAWSVGLAGVGDTQYF.

This clonotype was counted a single time. A single base separates this from a much larger clone, so it may be a read error. This CDR3 is missing its conserved last phenylalanine or tryptophan, likely due to a read error. This chain joins TRBV7-9 and TRBJ1-1, with D possibly TRBD1 on 6 matching bases. This CDR3 comprises 14 residues. The ends were cut back, 4 bases at V and 5 bases at J, with 14 bases in the middle. Germline-derived CDR1 and CDR2 are SEHNR and FQNEAQ (reference sequence). The CDR3 spells CASSSGGGWTEAFS. CDR3 coding DNA: TGTGCCAGCAGCTCAGGAGGGGGGTGGACTGAAGCTTTCTCT.

Of note for this clonotype: One end of the junction is discordant with germline, which a read error may explain. The chain employs TRBV20-1 and TRBJ1-6; D ambiguous. The CDR3 consists of 8 residues. Per the germline V gene, CDR1 is DFQATT and CDR2 is SNEGSKA (reference sequence). The CDR3 sequence is CSARAHTF. The CDR3 DNA reads TGCAGTGCTAGAGCGCACACCTTT.